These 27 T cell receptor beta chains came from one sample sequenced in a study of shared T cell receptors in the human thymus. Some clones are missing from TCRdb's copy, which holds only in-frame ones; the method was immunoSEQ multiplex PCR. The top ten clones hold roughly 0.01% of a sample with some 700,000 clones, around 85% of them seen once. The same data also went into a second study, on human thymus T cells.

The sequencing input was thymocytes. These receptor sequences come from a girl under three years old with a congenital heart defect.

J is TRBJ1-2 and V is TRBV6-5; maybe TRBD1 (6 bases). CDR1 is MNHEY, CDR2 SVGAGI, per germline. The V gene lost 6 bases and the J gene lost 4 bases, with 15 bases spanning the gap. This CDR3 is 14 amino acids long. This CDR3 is CASRTGGGLYGYTF. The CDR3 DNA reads TGTGCCAGCAGAACCGGGGGGGGGCTCTATGGCTACACCTTC.

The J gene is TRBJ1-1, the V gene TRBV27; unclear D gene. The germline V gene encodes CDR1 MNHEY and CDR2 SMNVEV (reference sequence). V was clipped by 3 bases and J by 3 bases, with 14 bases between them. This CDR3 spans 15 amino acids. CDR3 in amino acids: CASSFSAVWDTEAFF. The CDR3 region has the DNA TGTGCCAGCAGTTTTTCGGCGGTTTGGGACACTGAAGCTTTCTTT.

Here the CDR3 reads CASKPRGGDGENTEAFF. CDR3 coding DNA: TGTGCCAGCAAACCGCGGGGGGGGGATGGTGAGAACACTGAAGCTTTCTTT. The chain has TRBV27 and TRBJ1-1, with D possibly being TRBD1 (5 bases). This CDR3 comprises 17 residues. Trimming removed 7 bases at V and 1 base at J, with 22 bases between. Germline V gene lookup returns CDR1 MNHEY and CDR2 SMNVEV (reference sequence).

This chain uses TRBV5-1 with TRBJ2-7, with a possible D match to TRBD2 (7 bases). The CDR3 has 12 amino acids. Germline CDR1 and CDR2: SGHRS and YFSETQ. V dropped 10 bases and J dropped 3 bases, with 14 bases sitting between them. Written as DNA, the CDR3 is TGCGCCGGCGGGGGCCCCCACTACGAGCAGTACTTC. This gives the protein CAGGGPHYEQYF.

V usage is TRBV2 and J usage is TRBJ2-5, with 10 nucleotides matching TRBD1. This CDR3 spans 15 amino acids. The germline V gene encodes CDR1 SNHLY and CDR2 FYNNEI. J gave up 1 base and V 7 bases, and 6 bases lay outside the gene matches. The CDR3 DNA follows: TGTGCCAGCAATCAAGACAGGGGGCGCCAAGAGACCCAGTACTTC. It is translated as CASNQDRGRQETQYF.

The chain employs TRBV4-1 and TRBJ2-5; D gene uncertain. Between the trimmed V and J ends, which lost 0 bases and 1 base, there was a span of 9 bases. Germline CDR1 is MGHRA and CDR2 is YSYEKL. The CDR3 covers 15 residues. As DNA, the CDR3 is TGCGCCAGCAGCCAAGATAAGACTCCCCAAGAGACCCAGTACTTC. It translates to CASSQDKTPQETQYF.

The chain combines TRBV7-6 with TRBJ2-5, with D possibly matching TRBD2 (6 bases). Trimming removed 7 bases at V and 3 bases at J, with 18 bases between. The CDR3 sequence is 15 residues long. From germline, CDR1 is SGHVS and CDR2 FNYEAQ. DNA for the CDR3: TGTGCCAGCACCCAGGTGGGGGAGGTGAAAGAGACCCAGTACTTC. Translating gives CASTQVGEVKETQYF.

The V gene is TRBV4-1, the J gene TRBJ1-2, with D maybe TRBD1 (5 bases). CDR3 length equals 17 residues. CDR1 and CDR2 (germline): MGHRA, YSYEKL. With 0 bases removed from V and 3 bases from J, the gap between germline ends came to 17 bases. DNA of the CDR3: TGCGCCAGCAGCCAAGATGTCGCCGAGACAGCGCACTATGGCTACACCTTC. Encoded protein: CASSQDVAETAHYGYTF.

DNA for the CDR3: TGTGCCAGCAGCGTAAGTGGTGGGGTTGTCGGGGAGGACACTGAAGCTTTCTTT. Protein product: CASSVSGGVVGEDTEAFF. The chain links TRBV9 to TRBJ1-1; D is uncertain. The germline V gene has CDR1 SGDLS and CDR2 YYNGEE. With 1 base removed from V and 3 bases from J, the gap between germline ends came to 22 bases. This CDR3 is built from 18 residues. Drawing the rest from reference TRBV9 and TRBJ1-1, the complete variable domain is DSGVTQTPKHLITATGQRVTLRCSPRSGDLSVYWYQQSLDQGLQFLIQYYNGEERAKGNILERFSAQQFPDLHSELNLSSLELGDSALYFCASSVSGGVVGEDTEAFFGQGTRLTVV.

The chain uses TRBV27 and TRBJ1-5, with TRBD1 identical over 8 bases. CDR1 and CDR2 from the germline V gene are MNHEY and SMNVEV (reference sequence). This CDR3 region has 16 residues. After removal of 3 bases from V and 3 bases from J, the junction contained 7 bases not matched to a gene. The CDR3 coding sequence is TGTGCCAGCAGTTTCGTCCGGGACAGGCCCAATCAGCCCCAGCATTTT. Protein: CASSFVRDRPNQPQHF.

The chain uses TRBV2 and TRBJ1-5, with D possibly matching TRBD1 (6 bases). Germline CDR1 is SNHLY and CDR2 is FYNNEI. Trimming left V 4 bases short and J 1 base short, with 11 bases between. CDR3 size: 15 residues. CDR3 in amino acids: CASSGGGASNQPQHF. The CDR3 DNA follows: TGTGCCAGCAGTGGAGGGGGGGCGAGCAATCAGCCCCAGCATTTT. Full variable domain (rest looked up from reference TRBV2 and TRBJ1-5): EPEVTQTPSHQVTQMGQEVILRCVPISNHLYFYWYRQILGQKVEFLVSFYNNEISEKSEIFDDQFSVERPDGSNFTLKIRSTKLEDSAMYFCASSGGGASNQPQHFGDGTRLSIL.

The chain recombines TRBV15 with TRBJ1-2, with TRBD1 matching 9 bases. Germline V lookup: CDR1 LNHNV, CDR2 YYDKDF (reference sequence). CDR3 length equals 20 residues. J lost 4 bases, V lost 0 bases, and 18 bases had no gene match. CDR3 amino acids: CATSRDHLGQGTGRGYGYTF. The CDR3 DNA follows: TGTGCCACCAGCAGAGATCATCTCGGACAGGGGACCGGCCGCGGCTATGGCTACACCTTC.

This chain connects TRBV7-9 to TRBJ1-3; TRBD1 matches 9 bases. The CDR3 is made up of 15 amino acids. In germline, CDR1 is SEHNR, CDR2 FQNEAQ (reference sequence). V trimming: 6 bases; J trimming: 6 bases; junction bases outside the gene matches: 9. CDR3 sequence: CASRFPGQGPNTIYF. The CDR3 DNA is TGTGCCAGCAGGTTTCCGGGACAGGGACCAAACACCATATATTTT.

DNA for the CDR3: TGTGCCATATCCAGGAGGGTTAGTGGCAATCAGCCCCAGCATTTT. Residues: CAISRRVSGNQPQHF. The chain joins TRBV6-1 to TRBJ1-5; D is undetermined. V dropped 10 bases and J dropped 2 bases, with 18 bases sitting between them. The germline gives CDR1 MNHNS, CDR2 SASEGT. This CDR3 has 15 residues.

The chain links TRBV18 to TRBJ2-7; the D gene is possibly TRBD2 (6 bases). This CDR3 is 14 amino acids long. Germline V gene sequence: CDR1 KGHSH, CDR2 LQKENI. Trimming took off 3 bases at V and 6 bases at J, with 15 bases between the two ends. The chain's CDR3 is CASSPGGFIGEQYF. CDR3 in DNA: TGTGCCAGCTCACCCGGGGGATTCATCGGCGAGCAGTACTTC.

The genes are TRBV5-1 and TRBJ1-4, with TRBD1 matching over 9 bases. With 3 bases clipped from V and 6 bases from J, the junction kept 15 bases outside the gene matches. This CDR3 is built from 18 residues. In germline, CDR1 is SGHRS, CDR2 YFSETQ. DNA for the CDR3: TGCGCCAGCAGCTCTATATGCCAACAGGGGGCGCCGGATGAAAAACTGTTTTTT. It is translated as CASSSICQQGAPDEKLFF. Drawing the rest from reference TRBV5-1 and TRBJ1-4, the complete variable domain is KAGVTQTPRYLIKTRGQQVTLSCSPISGHRSVSWYQQTPGQGLQFLFEYFSETQRNKGNFPGRFSGRQFSNSRSEMNVSTLELGDSALYLCASSSICQQGAPDEKLFFGSGTQLSVL.

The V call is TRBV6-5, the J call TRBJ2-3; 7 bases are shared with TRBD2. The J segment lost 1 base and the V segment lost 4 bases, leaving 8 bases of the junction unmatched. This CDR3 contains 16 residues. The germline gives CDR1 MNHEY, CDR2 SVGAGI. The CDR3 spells CASSCGASGRTDTQYF. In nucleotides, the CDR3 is TGTGCCAGCAGTTGCGGTGCTAGCGGACGCACAGATACGCAGTATTTT.

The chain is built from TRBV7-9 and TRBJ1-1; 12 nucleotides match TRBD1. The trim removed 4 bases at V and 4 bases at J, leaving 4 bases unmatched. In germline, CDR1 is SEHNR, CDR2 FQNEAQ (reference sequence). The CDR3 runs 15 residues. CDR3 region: CASSWDRGRGTEAFF. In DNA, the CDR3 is TGTGCCAGCAGCTGGGACAGGGGGCGAGGCACTGAAGCTTTCTTT.

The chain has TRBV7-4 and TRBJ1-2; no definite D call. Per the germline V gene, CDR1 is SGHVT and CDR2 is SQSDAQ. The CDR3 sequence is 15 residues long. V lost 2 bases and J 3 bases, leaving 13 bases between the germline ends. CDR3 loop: CASSLTGGSDYGYTF. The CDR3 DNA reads TGTGCCAGCAGCTTAACCGGAGGGAGCGACTATGGCTACACCTTC.

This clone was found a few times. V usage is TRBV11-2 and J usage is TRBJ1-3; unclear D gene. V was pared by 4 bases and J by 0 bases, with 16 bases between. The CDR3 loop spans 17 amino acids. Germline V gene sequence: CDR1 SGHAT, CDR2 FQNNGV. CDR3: CASSSRQRVTSGNTIYF. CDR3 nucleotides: TGTGCCAGCAGCTCACGCCAGAGGGTCACCTCTGGAAACACCATATATTTT.

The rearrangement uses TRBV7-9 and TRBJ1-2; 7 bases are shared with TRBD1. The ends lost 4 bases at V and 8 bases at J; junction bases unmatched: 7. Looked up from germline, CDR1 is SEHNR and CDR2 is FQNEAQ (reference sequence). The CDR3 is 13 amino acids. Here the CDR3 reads CASSWDSLEGYTF. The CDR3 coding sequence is TGTGCCAGCAGCTGGGACAGCTTGGAGGGCTACACCTTC. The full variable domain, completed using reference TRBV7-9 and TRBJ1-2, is DTGVSQNPRHKITKRGQNVTFRCDPISEHNRLYWYRQTLGQGPEFLTYFQNEAQLEKSRLLSDRFSAERPKGSFSTLEIQRTEQGDSAMYLCASSWDSLEGYTFGSGTRLTVV.

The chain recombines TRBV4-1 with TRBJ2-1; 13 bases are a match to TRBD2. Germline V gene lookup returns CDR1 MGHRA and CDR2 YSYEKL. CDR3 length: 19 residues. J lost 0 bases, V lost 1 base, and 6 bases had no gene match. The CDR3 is CASSQATSGGFRSYNEQFF. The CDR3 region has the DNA TGCGCCAGCAGCCAAGCGACTAGCGGGGGGTTCCGCTCCTACAATGAGCAGTTCTTC.

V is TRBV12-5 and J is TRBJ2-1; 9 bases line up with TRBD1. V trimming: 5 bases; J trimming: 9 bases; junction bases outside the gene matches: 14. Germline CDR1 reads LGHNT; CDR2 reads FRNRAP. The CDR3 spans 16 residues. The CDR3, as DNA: TGTGCTAGTGGTGCCGCGGGACAGGGAGCCTCCGGTGAGCAGTTCTTC. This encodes CASGAAGQGASGEQFF. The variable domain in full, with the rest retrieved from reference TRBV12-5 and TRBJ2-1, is DARVTQTPRHKVTEMGQEVTMRCQPILGHNTVFWYRQTMMQGLELLAYFRNRAPLDDSGMPKDRFSAEMPDATLATLKIQPSEPRDSAVYFCASGAAGQGASGEQFFGPGTRLTVL.

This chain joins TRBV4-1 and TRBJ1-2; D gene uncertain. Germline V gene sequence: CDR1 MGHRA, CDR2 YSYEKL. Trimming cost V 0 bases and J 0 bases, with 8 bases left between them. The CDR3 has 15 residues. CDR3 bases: TGCGCCAGCAGCCAAGATCAGGTTCCTAACTATGGCTACACCTTC. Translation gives CASSQDQVPNYGYTF.

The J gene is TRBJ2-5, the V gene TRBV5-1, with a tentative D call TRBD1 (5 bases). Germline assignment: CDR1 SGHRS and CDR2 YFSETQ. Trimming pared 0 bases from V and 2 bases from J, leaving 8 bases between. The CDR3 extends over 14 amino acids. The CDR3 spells CASSLAQVQETQYF. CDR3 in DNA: TGCGCCAGCAGCTTGGCACAGGTACAAGAGACCCAGTACTTC.

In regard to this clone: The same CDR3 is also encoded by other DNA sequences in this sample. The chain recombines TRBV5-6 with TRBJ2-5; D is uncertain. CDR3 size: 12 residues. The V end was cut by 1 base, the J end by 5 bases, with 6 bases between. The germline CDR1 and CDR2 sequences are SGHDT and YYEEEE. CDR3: CASSLLGETQYF. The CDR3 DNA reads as TGTGCCAGCAGCTTGCTGGGCGAGACCCAGTACTTC.

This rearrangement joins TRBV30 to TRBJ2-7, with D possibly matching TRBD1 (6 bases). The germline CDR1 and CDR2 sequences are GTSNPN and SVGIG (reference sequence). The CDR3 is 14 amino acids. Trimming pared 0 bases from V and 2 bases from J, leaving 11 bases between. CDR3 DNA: TGTGCCTGGAGTGTAGGGGGATACACCTACGAGCAGTACTTC. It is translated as CAWSVGGYTYEQYF.